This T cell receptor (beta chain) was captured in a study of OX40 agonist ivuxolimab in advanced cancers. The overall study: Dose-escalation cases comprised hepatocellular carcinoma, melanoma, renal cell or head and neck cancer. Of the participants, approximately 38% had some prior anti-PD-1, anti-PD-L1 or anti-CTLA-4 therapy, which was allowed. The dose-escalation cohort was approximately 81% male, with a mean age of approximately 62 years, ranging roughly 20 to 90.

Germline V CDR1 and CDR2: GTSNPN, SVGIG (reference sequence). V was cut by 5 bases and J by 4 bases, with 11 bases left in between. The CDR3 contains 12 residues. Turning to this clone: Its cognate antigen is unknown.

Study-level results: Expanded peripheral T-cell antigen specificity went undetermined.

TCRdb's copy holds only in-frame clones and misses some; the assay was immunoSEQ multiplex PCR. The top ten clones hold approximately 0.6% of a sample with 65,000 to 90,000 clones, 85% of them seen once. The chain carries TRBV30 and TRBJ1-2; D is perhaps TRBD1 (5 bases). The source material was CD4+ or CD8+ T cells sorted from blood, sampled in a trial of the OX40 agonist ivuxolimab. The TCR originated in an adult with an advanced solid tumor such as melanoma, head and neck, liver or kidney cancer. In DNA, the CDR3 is TGTGCCTGGGCGGGGACGTTCTATGGCTACACCTTC. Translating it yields CAWAGTFYGYTF.